The present T cell receptor beta chain was sequenced within a study of vaccination and CD4 T cells after COVID-19. This clonotype was seen a few times. The antigen is unknown. The germline V and J ends were trimmed by 6 bases and 4 bases, with 19 bases remaining between them. This CDR3 is 16 amino acids long. Per germline, CDR1 MNHEY and CDR2 SMNVEV (reference sequence). Treatment given: roughly ten-day PBMC culture with coronavirus spike peptide pools or control peptides (ViraFEST assay). Sequenced with the Oncomine TCR Beta short-read assay was DNA taken from cultured CD4+ T cells. MiXCR, applied by TCRdb to the PCR reads, yields one record per CDR3 protein. The data hold about 7,000 distinct CDR3 sequences, with 25% observed a single time.

The chain has TRBV27 and TRBJ1-5; weak D call: TRBD1 (5 bases). The TCR comes from a human donor who had recovered from COVID-19. The source was CD4+ T cells from blood, cultured in vitro, collected after SARS-CoV-2 vaccination. CDR3 residues: CASSPLGEARNQPQHF. In DNA form, the CDR3 reads TGTGCCAGCAGCCCTTTGGGGGAAGCTCGAAATCAGCCCCAGCATTTT.